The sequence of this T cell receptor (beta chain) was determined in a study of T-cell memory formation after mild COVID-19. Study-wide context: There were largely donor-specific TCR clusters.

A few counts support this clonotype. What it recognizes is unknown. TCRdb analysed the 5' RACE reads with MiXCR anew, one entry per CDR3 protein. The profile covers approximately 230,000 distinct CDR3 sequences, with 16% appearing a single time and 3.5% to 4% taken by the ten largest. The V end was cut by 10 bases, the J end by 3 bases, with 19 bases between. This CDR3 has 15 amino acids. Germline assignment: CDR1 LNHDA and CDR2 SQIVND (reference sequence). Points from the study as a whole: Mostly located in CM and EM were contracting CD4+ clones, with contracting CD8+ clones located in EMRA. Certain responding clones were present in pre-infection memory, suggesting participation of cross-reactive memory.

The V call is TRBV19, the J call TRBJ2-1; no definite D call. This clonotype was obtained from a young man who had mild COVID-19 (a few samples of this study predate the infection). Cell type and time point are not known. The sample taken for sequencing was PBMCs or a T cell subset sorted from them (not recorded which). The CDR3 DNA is TGTGCCACCCAGGCGCGGACGGTCGGCTACAATGAGCAGTTCTTC. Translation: CATQARTVGYNEQFF. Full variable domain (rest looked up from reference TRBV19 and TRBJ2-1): DGGITQSPKYLFRKEGQNVTLSCEQNLNHDAMYWYRQDPGQGLRLIYYSQIVNDFQKGDIAEGYSVSREKKESFPLTVTSAQKNPTAFYLCATQARTVGYNEQFFGPGTRLTVL.